The T cell receptor beta chain under discussion was sequenced for a study of shared T cell receptors in the human thymus. Assay: immunoSEQ multiplex PCR; the TCRdb copy retains only in-frame clones and omits some. The sample consists of about 660,000 clones, over 75% of them appearing once. Germline V gives CDR1 LGHNA, CDR2 YSLEER. The V end was cut by 1 base, the J end by 5 bases, with 12 bases between. The CDR3 consists of 15 residues. This clone was picked up one time. The same data also contributed to another study, on human thymus T cells. Per that paper: The study used thymus tissue resected during corrective heart surgery. Related studies noted strongly shared thymic repertoires across unrelated people.

Sequencing was done on a sample of thymocytes. This sequence joins TRBV4-3 and TRBJ1-5; D gene unclear. This sequence was found in a boy in the first two years of life with a congenital heart defect. This chain's CDR3 is CASSQAALPDQPQHF. Here the CDR3 DNA reads TGCGCCAGCAGCCAAGCCGCGCTACCCGATCAGCCCCAGCATTTT.